Detailed here is one T cell receptor (beta chain). This CDR3 comprises 14 residues. CDR1 MNHEY and CDR2 SMNVEV come from the germline V gene (reference sequence). V gave up 4 bases and J gave up 6 bases, with 15 bases separating them. The data stem from a study of blood T cell repertoires in COVID-19. Profiling relied on immunoSEQ multiplex PCR, and the TCRdb table lists in-frame clones only, not all of them. The sample holds roughly 57,000 clones, about 73% seen once. Sequences were obtained from peripheral blood. The chain uses TRBV27 and TRBJ1-2, with D hard to call. This TCR was recovered from a woman between 65 and 79 years old with acute or convalescent COVID-19. The CDR3 nucleotides read TGTGCCAGCAGTTCCCTAATGAGCGGAAATGGCTACACCTTC. Amino acid sequence: CASSSLMSGNGYTF.